This is a list of T cell receptor beta chains from one sample in a study of control samples from healthy donors and cancer patients. This table comes from immunoSEQ multiplex PCR, and its TCRdb copy is limited to in-frame clones, with some not included. The table shows 150,000 to 200,000 clones, with approximately 92% occurring only once. Sequencing input: blood. These TCRs come from a man younger than 40 in good health. The CDR3 runs from the conserved cysteine through the conserved F or W. Where a row states a size, it is once, few, many or the class of an expanded clone; other rows omit it.

CASSLAGLGSYEQYF TRBJ2-7 - TRBV5-6
CASSFETGGKETQYF TRBJ2-5 - TRBV7-9
CASRVRSSGNTIYF TRBJ1-3 once TRBV28
CAWRKASRGESTEAFF TRBJ1-1 - TRBV30
CATRGGNYNEQFF TRBJ2-1 once TRBV27
CASRSLRAGGAYEQYF TRBJ2-7 - TRBV6-9
CASSRGSRGPNYGYTF TRBJ1-2 - TRBV7-2
CASSFRGGRDITDTQYF TRBJ2-3 - TRBV28
CASSPLAGTSNYGYTF TRBJ1-2 - TRBV18
CASAFMAASGSYEQYF TRBJ2-7 - TRBV27
CASSQDPGTPTPYNEQFF TRBJ2-1 - TRBV4-2
CASSLGDSKNTEAFF TRBJ1-1 - TRBV11-2
CSASWGQEHQPQHF TRBJ1-5 - TRBV20-1
CASSSRHRDQNTEAFF TRBJ1-1 once TRBV6-2/TRBV6-3
CASRLSGELFF TRBJ2-2 - TRBV3-1/TRBV3-2
CASSLGPGGTDTQYF TRBJ2-3 - TRBV7-2
CASKKSYEQYF TRBJ2-7 - TRBV2
CASSQGRNTGELFF TRBJ2-2 - TRBV4-3
CASSERGSNQPQHF TRBJ1-5 few TRBV2
CSVEKGSGRETQYF TRBJ2-5 - TRBV29-1
CASSQDHFLNTEAFF TRBJ1-1 - TRBV14
CSATEHDTQYF TRBJ2-3 - TRBV20-1
CAWGKVGNSPLHF TRBJ1-6 - TRBV30
CASSRSEGLSYNSPLHF TRBJ1-6 - TRBV7-8
CASSDAGTGNGYTF TRBJ1-2 - TRBV6-1
CASSPKGDYGYTF TRBJ1-2 - TRBV27
CASSPYGRVEKLFF TRBJ1-4 - TRBV6-5
CSVGPGNGNTIYF TRBJ1-3 - TRBV29-1
CASSQDWRLGYTF TRBJ1-2 - TRBV3-1/TRBV3-2
CSVLGSYEQYF TRBJ2-7 - TRBV29-1
CASSLRPGLAGGRINEQFF TRBJ2-1 - TRBV7-2
CASTAGTVNEKLFF TRBJ1-4 - TRBV6-5
CASSIGTSGGSYNEQFF TRBJ2-1 - TRBV7-8
CAWSAGDSNQPQHF TRBJ1-5 - TRBV30
CASSQGQGAGGNTIYF TRBJ1-3 - TRBV4-1
CASSGTPNTGELFF TRBJ2-2 - TRBV18
CASSSRGTDTQYF TRBJ2-3 - TRBV7-9